This T cell receptor beta chain was observed in a study of metastatic and nonmetastatic thyroid tumors. Study in general: Across blood and tumor or nodule tissue, repertoires from malignant and benign thyroid patients were compared with one another.

Details on this clone: Its specificity is not known.

The authors' processing: Construction of a distant-metastasis classifier for papillary thyroid cancer relied on CDR3 differences across clinicopathological groups. TCRdb re-clonotyped the PCR reads through MiXCR. The V and J calls reflect TCRdb's pipeline rather than the authors' work. The sample yields around 28,000 clones, about a sixth seen once. Germline V gene data show CDR1 as MDHEN and CDR2 as SYDVKM. V lost 5 bases and J lost 9, with 20 bases in between. The CDR3 has 16 amino acids. Prior to thyroid surgery, none of the patients had received any treatment. Study-level findings and limits: Relative to benign nodules, malignant thyroid tumors were reportedly characterized by significantly elevated TCR beta diversity in blood and tumor.

The sequence came from a female donor with papillary thyroid cancer or a benign thyroid nodule (not recorded which). Some clones in this sample may be carry-over from other donors' samples. This chain links TRBV28 with TRBJ1-6; a weak D match, TRBD1 (6 bases). Input material: blood. The CDR3 protein is CASSPQPTGRSSPLHF. In DNA, the CDR3 is TGTGCCAGCAGTCCCCAACCTACAGGGAGGAGTTCACCCCTCCACTTT.